These T cell receptor beta chains were read from a single sample in a study of OX40 agonist ivuxolimab in advanced cancers. The protocol was immunoSEQ multiplex PCR, while the TCRdb copy is restricted to in-frame clones and leaves out a portion. This table has some 80,000 clones, 70% to 90% appearing once. The sample consisted of CD4+ or CD8+ T cells sorted from blood, taken in a trial of the OX40 agonist ivuxolimab. The receptor source for this set is an adult with an advanced solid tumor such as melanoma, head and neck, liver or kidney cancer. Both conserved end residues are part of each CDR3. A D gene is named only where the DNA matches it firmly. Only some rows state a clone size, as once, few, many or a class for expanded clones.

j_gene: TRBJ2-3; v_gene: TRBV2; abundance: .; d_gene: TRBD2; CDR3aa: CASSGLAANTDTQYF; CDR3nt: TGTGCCAGCAGCGGACTAGCGGCGAACACAGATACGCAGTATTTT
j_gene: TRBJ2-7; v_gene: TRBV6-1; abundance: .; d_gene: .; CDR3aa: CASSEGDLVSSF; CDR3nt: TGTGCCAGCAGTGAAGGGGACCTCGTGAGTAGTTTC
j_gene: TRBJ2-3; v_gene: TRBV7-2; abundance: .; d_gene: .; CDR3aa: CASSQGPFTDTQYF; CDR3nt: TGTGCCAGCAGCCAGGGGCCTTTCACAGATACGCAGTATTTT
j_gene: TRBJ1-1; v_gene: TRBV7-9; abundance: .; d_gene: TRBD1; CDR3aa: CASSINGQGYAFF; CDR3nt: TGTGCCAGCAGCATTAATGGACAGGGTTATGCTTTCTTT
j_gene: TRBJ1-2; v_gene: TRBV7-8; abundance: .; d_gene: TRBD1; CDR3aa: CASSLLDRDGYTF; CDR3nt: TGTGCCAGCAGCCTACTAGACAGGGATGGCTACACCTTC
j_gene: TRBJ2-1; v_gene: TRBV5-1; abundance: .; d_gene: .; CDR3aa: CASSLGIDLNYNEQFF; CDR3nt: TGCGCCAGCAGCTTGGGAATAGACTTGAACTACAATGAGCAGTTCTTC
j_gene: TRBJ1-5; v_gene: TRBV29-1; abundance: .; d_gene: TRBD1; CDR3aa: CSVGQGEDQPQHF; CDR3nt: TGCAGCGTCGGACAGGGCGAGGATCAGCCCCAGCATTTT
j_gene: TRBJ2-3; v_gene: TRBV10-2; abundance: .; d_gene: .; CDR3aa: CASSESLGGGTGTQYF; CDR3nt: TGCGCCAGCAGTGAGTCCCTGGGGGGCGGTACGGGTACGCAGTATTTT
j_gene: TRBJ2-1; v_gene: TRBV7-8; abundance: .; d_gene: .; CDR3aa: CASSPPGRSSSYNEQFF; CDR3nt: TGTGCCAGCAGCCCCCCGGGACGGTCCAGCTCCTACAATGAGCAGTTCTTC
j_gene: TRBJ2-2; v_gene: TRBV12-5; abundance: .; d_gene: .; CDR3aa: CASATRGVATNTGELFF; CDR3nt: TGTGCTAGTGCCACGAGAGGGGTGGCAACGAACACCGGGGAGCTGTTTTTT
j_gene: TRBJ1-4; v_gene: TRBV6-6; abundance: .; d_gene: .; CDR3aa: CASTAGQTNGEKLFF; CDR3nt: TGTGCCAGCACCGCGGGACAAACTAATGGTGAAAAACTGTTTTTT
j_gene: TRBJ1-2; v_gene: TRBV29-1; abundance: .; d_gene: .; CDR3aa: CSEGGPYGYTF; CDR3nt: TGCAGCGAAGGCGGACCGTATGGCTACACCTTC
j_gene: TRBJ1-2; v_gene: TRBV7-2; abundance: .; d_gene: .; CDR3aa: CASSLLTMGGYTF; CDR3nt: TGTGCCAGCAGCTTACTGACTATGGGTGGCTACACCTTC
j_gene: TRBJ1-4; v_gene: TRBV18; abundance: .; d_gene: .; CDR3aa: CASQPGTMGEKLFF; CDR3nt: TGTGCCAGCCAGCCCGGGACAATGGGCGAAAAACTGTTTTTT
j_gene: TRBJ1-1; v_gene: TRBV10-3; abundance: .; d_gene: .; CDR3aa: CAISVLLNTEAFF; CDR3nt: TGTGCCATCAGTGTGTTATTGAACACTGAAGCTTTCTTT
j_gene: TRBJ2-1; v_gene: TRBV19; abundance: .; d_gene: TRBD2; CDR3aa: CASSRLAGTNEQFF; CDR3nt: TGTGCCAGTAGCCGACTAGCGGGGACCAATGAGCAGTTCTTC
j_gene: TRBJ2-1; v_gene: TRBV5-1; abundance: .; d_gene: TRBD1; CDR3aa: CASSLGDRGAYNEQFF; CDR3nt: TGCGCCAGCAGCTTGGGGGACAGGGGTGCCTACAATGAGCAGTTCTTC
j_gene: TRBJ1-4; v_gene: TRBV5-6; abundance: .; d_gene: TRBD1; CDR3aa: CASGQGAGEKLFF; CDR3nt: TGTGCCAGCGGACAGGGGGCGGGTGAAAAACTGTTTTTT
j_gene: TRBJ1-6; v_gene: TRBV11-2; abundance: .; d_gene: .; CDR3aa: CASSALTAHNSPLHF; CDR3nt: TGTGCCAGCAGCGCCTTGACGGCCCATAATTCACCCCTCCACTTT
j_gene: TRBJ2-3; v_gene: TRBV28; abundance: once; d_gene: .; CDR3aa: CASSSLRGTSTDTQYF; CDR3nt: TGTGCCAGCAGCTCGTTACGGGGGACCAGCACAGATACGCAGTATTTT
j_gene: TRBJ2-1; v_gene: TRBV27; abundance: .; d_gene: TRBD2; CDR3aa: CASSPPLGAGSGEQFF; CDR3nt: TGTGCCAGCAGTCCACCATTAGGAGCGGGGTCGGGGGAGCAGTTCTTC
j_gene: TRBJ2-1; v_gene: TRBV7-9; abundance: .; d_gene: TRBD2; CDR3aa: CASSQSGSGYNEQFF; CDR3nt: TGTGCCAGCAGCCAGAGCGGGAGCGGCTACAATGAGCAGTTCTTC
j_gene: TRBJ1-5; v_gene: TRBV6-5; abundance: few; d_gene: .; CDR3aa: CASSFSQGINQPQHF; CDR3nt: TGTGCCAGCAGTTTTTCCCAGGGTATTAATCAGCCCCAGCATTTT
j_gene: TRBJ2-3; v_gene: TRBV7-8; abundance: .; d_gene: .; CDR3aa: CASSLGDLPDTQYF; CDR3nt: TGTGCCAGCAGCTTAGGAGACCTCCCAGATACGCAGTATTTT
j_gene: TRBJ2-1; v_gene: TRBV5-4; abundance: few; d_gene: TRBD1; CDR3aa: CASSLQGQGAGYEQFF; CDR3nt: TGTGCCAGCAGCTTGCAGGGACAGGGGGCTGGTTATGAGCAGTTCTTC
j_gene: TRBJ2-1; v_gene: TRBV11-2; abundance: .; d_gene: .; CDR3aa: CASSLDLNEQFF; CDR3nt: TGTGCCAGCAGCTTAGATCTAAATGAGCAGTTCTTC
j_gene: TRBJ1-1; v_gene: TRBV2; abundance: .; d_gene: .; CDR3aa: CASSRSTIRQLEAFF; CDR3nt: TGTGCCAGCAGTCGCTCAACCATCCGACAGCTTGAAGCTTTCTTT
j_gene: TRBJ2-5; v_gene: TRBV15; abundance: once; d_gene: .; CDR3aa: CATNRDIQETQYF; CDR3nt: TGTGCCACCAACAGGGATATCCAAGAGACCCAGTACTTC
j_gene: TRBJ2-1; v_gene: TRBV5-4; abundance: .; d_gene: .; CDR3aa: CASSLGVEQFF; CDR3nt: TGTGCCAGCAGCCTTGGGGTTGAGCAGTTCTTC
j_gene: TRBJ2-3; v_gene: TRBV18; abundance: .; d_gene: .; CDR3aa: CASSLSRDSTDTQYF; CDR3nt: TGTGCCAGCTCACTATCCCGGGACAGCACAGATACGCAGTATTTT
j_gene: TRBJ2-5; v_gene: TRBV6-1; abundance: .; d_gene: .; CDR3aa: CASSEGASSTSGTQYF; CDR3nt: TGTGCCAGCAGTGAAGGGGCTAGCTCTACATCAGGGACCCAGTACTTC
j_gene: TRBJ2-3; v_gene: TRBV4-1; abundance: .; d_gene: .; CDR3aa: CASSQDLGAASQYF; CDR3nt: TGCGCCAGCAGCCAAGATCTTGGAGCAGCGTCGCAGTATTTT
j_gene: TRBJ2-1; v_gene: TRBV5-1; abundance: once; d_gene: .; CDR3aa: CASSEEYNEQFF; CDR3nt: TGCGCCAGCAGCGAAGAGTACAATGAGCAGTTCTTC
j_gene: TRBJ2-7; v_gene: TRBV7-7; abundance: few; d_gene: .; CDR3aa: CASRIKTPPLYEQYF; CDR3nt: TGTGCCAGCAGGATTAAGACACCCCCCCTCTACGAGCAGTACTTC
j_gene: TRBJ2-7; v_gene: TRBV11-2; abundance: .; d_gene: .; CDR3aa: CASSWRQQSTYEQYF; CDR3nt: TGTGCCAGCAGCTGGAGACAGCAATCTACCTACGAGCAGTACTTC
j_gene: TRBJ1-2; v_gene: TRBV6-5; abundance: .; d_gene: .; CDR3aa: CASGELGGNYGYTF; CDR3nt: TGTGCCAGCGGAGAGTTAGGGGGGAACTATGGCTACACCTTC
j_gene: TRBJ2-1; v_gene: TRBV12-5; abundance: few; d_gene: TRBD2; CDR3aa: CASGLGGSTYNEQFF; CDR3nt: TGTGCTAGTGGTTTAGGCGGGAGTACCTACAATGAGCAGTTCTTC
j_gene: TRBJ1-5; v_gene: TRBV10-3; abundance: .; d_gene: .; CDR3aa: CAISESGDQPQHF; CDR3nt: TGTGCCATCAGTGAATCTGGGGATCAGCCCCAGCATTTT
j_gene: TRBJ1-1; v_gene: TRBV5-6; abundance: .; d_gene: .; CDR3aa: CASSPPSGHLFTEAFF; CDR3nt: TGTGCCAGCAGCCCACCCTCGGGGCACTTGTTCACTGAAGCTTTCTTT
j_gene: TRBJ1-5; v_gene: TRBV27; abundance: .; d_gene: .; CDR3aa: CASSLGCAQHF; CDR3nt: TGTGCCAGCAGTTTAGGTTGTGCCCAGCATTTT
j_gene: TRBJ1-2; v_gene: TRBV30; abundance: .; d_gene: TRBD1; CDR3aa: CAWSPIQGYGYTF; CDR3nt: TGTGCCTGGAGTCCGATACAGGGGTATGGCTACACCTTC